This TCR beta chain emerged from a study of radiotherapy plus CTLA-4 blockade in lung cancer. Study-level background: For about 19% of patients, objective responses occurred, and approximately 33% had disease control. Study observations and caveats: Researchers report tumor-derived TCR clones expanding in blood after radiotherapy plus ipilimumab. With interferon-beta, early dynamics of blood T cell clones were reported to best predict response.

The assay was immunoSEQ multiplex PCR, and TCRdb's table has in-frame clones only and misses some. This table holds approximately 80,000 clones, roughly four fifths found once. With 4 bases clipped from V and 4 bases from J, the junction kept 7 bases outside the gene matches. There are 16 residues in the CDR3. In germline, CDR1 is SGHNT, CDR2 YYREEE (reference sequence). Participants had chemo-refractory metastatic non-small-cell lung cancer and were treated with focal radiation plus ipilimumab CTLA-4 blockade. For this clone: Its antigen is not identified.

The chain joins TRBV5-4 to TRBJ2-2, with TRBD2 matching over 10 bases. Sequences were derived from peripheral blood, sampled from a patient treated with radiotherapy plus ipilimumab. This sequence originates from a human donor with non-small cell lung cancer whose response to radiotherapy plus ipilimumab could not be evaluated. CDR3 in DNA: TGTGCCAGCAGCCAAATAGCGGGGGGAATCACCGGGGAGCTGTTTTTT. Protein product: CASSQIAGGITGELFF.